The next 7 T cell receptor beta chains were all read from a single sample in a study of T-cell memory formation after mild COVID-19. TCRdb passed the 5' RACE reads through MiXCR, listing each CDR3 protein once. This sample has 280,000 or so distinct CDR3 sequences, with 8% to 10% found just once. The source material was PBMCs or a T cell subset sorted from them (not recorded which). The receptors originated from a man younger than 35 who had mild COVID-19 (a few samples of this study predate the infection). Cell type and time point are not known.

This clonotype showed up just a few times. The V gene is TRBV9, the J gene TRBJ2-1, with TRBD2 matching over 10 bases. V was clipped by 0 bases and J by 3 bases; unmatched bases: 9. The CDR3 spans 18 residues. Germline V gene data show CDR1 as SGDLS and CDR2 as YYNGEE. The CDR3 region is CASSVGPSGGEFYNEQFF. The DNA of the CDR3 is TGTGCCAGCAGCGTAGGCCCCAGCGGGGGGGAATTCTACAATGAGCAGTTCTTC.

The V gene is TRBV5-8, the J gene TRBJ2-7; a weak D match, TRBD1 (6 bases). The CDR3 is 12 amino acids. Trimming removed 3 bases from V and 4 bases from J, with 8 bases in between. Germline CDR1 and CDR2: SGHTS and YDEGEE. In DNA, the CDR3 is TGTGCCAGCAGCTATACAGGGTACGAGCAGTACTTC. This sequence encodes CASSYTGYEQYF. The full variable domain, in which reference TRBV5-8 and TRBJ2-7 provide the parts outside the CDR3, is EAGVTQSPTHLIKTRGQQATLRCSPISGHTSVYWYQQALGLGLQFLLWYDEGEERNRGNFPPRFSGRQFPNYSSELNVNALELEDSALYLCASSYTGYEQYFGPGTRLTVT.

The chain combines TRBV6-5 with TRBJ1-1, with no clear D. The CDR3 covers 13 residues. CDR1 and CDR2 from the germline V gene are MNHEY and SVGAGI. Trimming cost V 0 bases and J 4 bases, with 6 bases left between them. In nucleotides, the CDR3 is TGTGCCAGCAGTTACTCGGAGTTCACTGAAGCTTTCTTT. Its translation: CASSYSEFTEAFF.

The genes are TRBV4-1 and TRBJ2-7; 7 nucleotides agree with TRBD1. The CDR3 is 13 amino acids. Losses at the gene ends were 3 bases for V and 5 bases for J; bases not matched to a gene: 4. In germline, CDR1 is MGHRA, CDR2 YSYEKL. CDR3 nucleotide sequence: TGCGCCAGCAGCCACAAAACAGGGGACGAGCAGTACTTC. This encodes CASSHKTGDEQYF.

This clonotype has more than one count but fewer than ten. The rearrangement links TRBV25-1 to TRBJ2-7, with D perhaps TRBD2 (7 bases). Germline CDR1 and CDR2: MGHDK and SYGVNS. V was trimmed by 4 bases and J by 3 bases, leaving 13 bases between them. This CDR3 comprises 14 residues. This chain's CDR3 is CASSVRGGLYEQYF. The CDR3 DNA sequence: TGTGCCAGCAGTGTGAGGGGGGGTCTCTACGAGCAGTACTTC.

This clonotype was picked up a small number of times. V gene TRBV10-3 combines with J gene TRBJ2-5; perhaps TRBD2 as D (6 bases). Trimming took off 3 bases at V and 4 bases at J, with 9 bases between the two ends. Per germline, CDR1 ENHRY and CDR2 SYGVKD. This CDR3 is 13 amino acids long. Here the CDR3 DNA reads TGTGCCATCAGTGACGGGACTCTAGAGACCCAGTACTTC. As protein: CAISDGTLETQYF.

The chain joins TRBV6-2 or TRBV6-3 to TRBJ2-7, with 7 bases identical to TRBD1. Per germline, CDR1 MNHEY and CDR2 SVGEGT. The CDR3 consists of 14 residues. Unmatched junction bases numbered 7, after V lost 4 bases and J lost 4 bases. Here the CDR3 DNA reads TGTGCCAGCAGTTCACCGACAGGGAGATACGAGCAGTACGTC. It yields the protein CASSSPTGRYEQYV.